The 16 T cell receptor beta chains listed next were all sequenced from one sample in a study of shared clonotypes between healthy human individuals. This table comes from immunoSEQ multiplex PCR, and its TCRdb copy is limited to in-frame clones, with some not included. Of about 550,000 clones in the sample, roughly 96% were seen once. Only CD45RO-negative cells positively selected for CCR7 counted as naive CD8 cells, so terminally differentiated effector memory CD45RA+ cells were excluded. Specimen: naive CD8+ T cells sorted from blood. These receptor sequences come from a woman in her twenties or thirties in good health.

The chain joins TRBV9 to TRBJ2-4, with 8 nucleotides matching TRBD2. CDR3 length: 15 residues. V gave up 0 bases and J gave up 2 bases; unmatched junction bases: 1. In germline, CDR1 is SGDLS, CDR2 YYNGEE. CDR3 region: CASSVAGGPKNIQYF. The CDR3 bases are TGTGCCAGCAGCGTAGCGGGAGGGCCCAAAAACATTCAGTACTTC.

The V and J genes are TRBV28 and TRBJ2-7, with unresolved D. V lost 3 bases, J lost 3 bases, and 9 bases lay in between. This CDR3 has 13 amino acids. The V gene's germline CDR1 is MDHEN and CDR2 SYDVKM. CDR3 coding DNA: TGTGCCAGCAGTTTTATAGCAGACTACGAGCAGTACTTC. Its protein product is CASSFIADYEQYF.

V usage is TRBV7-9 and J usage is TRBJ2-7; D is possibly TRBD1 (6 bases). V lost 4 bases, J lost 2 bases, and 12 bases lay in between. From germline, CDR1 is SEHNR and CDR2 FQNEAQ (reference sequence). This CDR3 region has 14 residues. Here the CDR3 reads CASSSPDRTYEQYF. The CDR3 DNA sequence: TGTGCCAGCAGCTCCCCAGACAGGACCTACGAGCAGTACTTC.

This chain uses TRBV7-6 with TRBJ2-7, with D possibly TRBD2 on 5 matching bases. CDR1 is SGHVS, CDR2 FNYEAQ, per germline. V lost 1 base and J lost 6, with 10 bases in between. This CDR3 spans 13 amino acids. The CDR3 reads CASSLGEEAEQYF. For the CDR3, the DNA is TGTGCCAGCAGCTTAGGTGAGGAGGCCGAGCAGTACTTC.

The chain carries TRBV27 and TRBJ2-1; 9 bases match TRBD1. This CDR3 has 12 amino acids. Per the germline V gene, CDR1 is MNHEY and CDR2 is SMNVEV (reference sequence). Germline trimming cut 4 bases from V and 16 bases from J; bases unmatched to any gene: 8. The CDR3 DNA reads TGTGCCAGCAGTTCTGGGGACAGGGAGTTTTTCTTC. Residues: CASSSGDREFFF.

In nucleotides, the CDR3 is TGTGCCAGCTCACCGGACCCTCACCGGGACACCCGAACAAGGGGGAACATTCAGTACTTC. Its translation: CASSPDPHRDTRTRGNIQYF. The chain links TRBV18 to TRBJ2-4; perhaps TRBD1 as D (6 bases). The CDR3 is made up of 20 amino acids. Germline V gene sequence: CDR1 KGHSH, CDR2 LQKENI. The V gene lost 3 bases and the J gene lost 7 bases, with 31 bases spanning the gap.

The chain has TRBV27 and TRBJ2-7; D might be TRBD2 (6 bases). The CDR3 runs to 14 residues. V was trimmed by 6 bases and J by 3 bases, leaving 15 bases between them. Germline lookup yields CDR1 MNHEY and CDR2 SMNVEV (reference sequence). The DNA for the CDR3 is TGTGCCAGCAGCCAGGCGGGGACGGGCTACGAGCAGTACTTC. It yields the protein CASSQAGTGYEQYF.

The genes are TRBV5-5 and TRBJ2-7; D remains ambiguous. Germline CDR1 reads SGHKS; CDR2 reads YYEKEE (reference sequence). V lost 1 base and J 5 bases, leaving 7 bases between the germline ends. The CDR3 runs to 12 residues. The CDR3 is CASSLSDHEQYF. The CDR3 DNA sequence: TGTGCCAGCAGCTTGTCAGATCACGAGCAGTACTTC. The full variable domain, in which reference TRBV5-5 and TRBJ2-7 provide the parts outside the CDR3, is DAGVTQSPTHLIKTRGQQVTLRCSPISGHKSVSWYQQVLGQGPQFIFQYYEKEERGRGNFPDRFSARQFPNYSSELNVNALLLGDSALYLCASSLSDHEQYFGPGTRLTVT.

The rearrangement joins TRBV27 to TRBJ2-1; weak D call: TRBD2 (6 bases). Germline V gene lookup returns CDR1 MNHEY and CDR2 SMNVEV (reference sequence). The CDR3 runs to 15 residues. With 3 bases removed from V and 2 bases from J, the gap between germline ends came to 11 bases. The CDR3 loop is CASSFPGLTYNEQFF. The CDR3 nucleotides are TGTGCCAGCAGTTTTCCGGGACTCACCTACAATGAGCAGTTCTTC.

V usage is TRBV13 and J usage is TRBJ2-7, with TRBD1 matching 9 bases. The CDR3 is 13 residues long. Germline-derived CDR1 and CDR2 are PRHDT and FYEKMQ (reference sequence). Trimming cost V 8 bases and J 2 bases; bases outside gene matches: 4. CDR3 loop: CASGQGFPYEQYF. The CDR3 bases are TGTGCCAGCGGACAGGGGTTTCCCTACGAGCAGTACTTC.

V is TRBV9 and J is TRBJ2-6; D is uncertain. The germline gives CDR1 SGDLS, CDR2 YYNGEE. The CDR3 runs 18 residues. V lost 0 bases, J lost 0 bases, and 13 bases lay in between. Here the CDR3 reads CASSVGGDAYSGANVLTF. The CDR3 nucleotides are TGTGCCAGCAGCGTAGGAGGAGACGCCTACTCTGGGGCCAACGTCCTGACTTTC. Full variable domain (rest looked up from reference TRBV9 and TRBJ2-6): DSGVTQTPKHLITATGQRVTLRCSPRSGDLSVYWYQQSLDQGLQFLIQYYNGEERAKGNILERFSAQQFPDLHSELNLSSLELGDSALYFCASSVGGDAYSGANVLTFGAGSRLTVL.

This clone was observed a single time. This sequence joins TRBV5-4 and TRBJ1-1, with 11 bases lining up with TRBD1. From germline, CDR1 is SGHNT and CDR2 YYREEE (reference sequence). This CDR3 has 15 amino acids. With V trimmed by 0 bases and J by 3 bases, 1 base remained unmatched. In DNA form, the CDR3 reads TGTGCCAGCAGCTTGGGGGACAGGGGGGACACTGAAGCTTTCTTT. Encoded protein: CASSLGDRGDTEAFF.

J is TRBJ2-3 and V is TRBV7-9; TRBD1 or TRBD2 may be the D gene (7 bases each). Per germline, CDR1 SEHNR and CDR2 FQNEAQ (reference sequence). This CDR3 contains 14 residues. With 3 bases removed from V and 4 bases from J, the gap between germline ends came to 11 bases. CDR3 sequence reads: CASSFSGGADTQYF. For the CDR3, the DNA is TGTGCCAGCAGCTTTTCAGGGGGGGCAGATACGCAGTATTTT. The full variable domain, rest sourced from reference TRBV7-9 and TRBJ2-3, is DTGVSQNPRHKITKRGQNVTFRCDPISEHNRLYWYRQTLGQGPEFLTYFQNEAQLEKSRLLSDRFSAERPKGSFSTLEIQRTEQGDSAMYLCASSFSGGADTQYFGPGTRLTVL.

V usage is TRBV10-3 and J usage is TRBJ2-1; 8 bases agree with TRBD2. The CDR3 consists of 16 residues. V shed 1 base, J shed 2 bases, and the junction held 4 bases outside the gene matches. The germline V gene has CDR1 ENHRY and CDR2 SYGVKD. CDR3 in DNA: TGTGCCATCAGTGAGTATAGCGGGAAAGCCTACAATGAGCAGTTCTTC. It yields the protein CAISEYSGKAYNEQFF.

The chain employs TRBV11-3 and TRBJ2-7; tentatively, D is TRBD1 (6 bases). The CDR3 covers 15 residues. V was pared by 8 bases and J by 2 bases, with 19 bases between. Germline values: CDR1 SGHNT, CDR2 YENEEA. CDR3 DNA sequence: TGTGCCAGCTCCTCCGGGACAAGGGAACCCTACGAGCAGTACTTC. Its protein is CASSSGTREPYEQYF.

The rearrangement links TRBV29-1 to TRBJ2-5; 7 bases agree with TRBD1. The last part of the DNA fits TRBJ2-7 better; the J call may be wrong. The CDR3 is 13 amino acids. CDR1 SQVTM and CDR2 ANQGSEA come from the germline V gene. The DNA for the CDR3 is TGCAGCGTTGAAGCCGGACAGGCCTACGAGCAGTACTTC. Its translation: CSVEAGQAYEQYF.